Below are 27 T cell receptor beta chains sequenced from a single sample in a study of Graves' ophthalmopathy and Graves' hyperthyroidism. CDR3 regions of TCR beta were amplified from RNA transcripts. Investigators did first-round RT-PCR with HTBI primers, then second-round multiplex PCR. Via MiXCR, TCRdb re-called the multiplex PCR reads, giving one row per CDR3 protein. The data show under 800,000 distinct CDR3 sequences, with 22% seen just once and roughly 6.9% held by the top ten. Input material: peripheral blood. These receptor sequences come from a woman younger than 35 with stable Graves' hyperthyroidism. Some clones in this sample may be carry-over from other donors' samples.

The sample holds many counts of this clonotype. The CDR3 DNA reads TGTGCCAGCAGCTTAATCAGGGAGAACACTGAAGCTTTCTTT. It is translated as CASSLIRENTEAFF. The chain carries TRBV7-3 and TRBJ1-1, with D tentatively TRBD1 (5 bases). The CDR3 runs 14 residues. The germline V gene encodes CDR1 SGHTA and CDR2 FQGTGA. Deletions cut 1 base from V and 1 base from J, with 7 bases between.

This chain joins TRBV20-1 and TRBJ1-2; tentatively, D is TRBD1 (6 bases). Trimming shortened V by 0 bases and J by 6 bases, and 14 bases separated the two germline ends. The CDR3 runs 14 residues. The germline CDR1 and CDR2 sequences are DFQATT and SNEGSKA (reference sequence). The CDR3 protein is CSARDPGHANGYTF. The CDR3 DNA follows: TGCAGTGCTAGAGATCCGGGACACGCTAATGGCTACACCTTC.

This clonotype was seen at least ten times. This chain links TRBV28 with TRBJ2-7; 7 nucleotides line up with TRBD1. Germline lookup yields CDR1 MDHEN and CDR2 SYDVKM. This CDR3 comprises 16 residues. The J segment lost 3 bases and the V segment lost 3 bases, leaving 11 bases of the junction unmatched. CDR3 in amino acids: CASSLSPGQSYYEQYF. The CDR3 bases are TGTGCCAGCAGTTTGTCTCCGGGACAGTCATACTACGAGCAGTACTTC. The full variable domain, completed using reference TRBV28 and TRBJ2-7, is DVKVTQSSRYLVKRTGEKVFLECVQDMDHENMFWYRQDPGLGLRLIYFSYDVKMKEKGDIPEGYSVSREKKERFSLILESASTNQTSMYLCASSLSPGQSYYEQYFGPGTRLTVT.

This clonotype showed up many times. V usage is TRBV2 and J usage is TRBJ1-5; 9 bases line up with TRBD1. This CDR3 has 16 residues. Germline CDR1 is SNHLY and CDR2 is FYNNEI. Germline trimming cut 3 bases from V and 5 bases from J; bases unmatched to any gene: 8. This chain's CDR3 is CASSEAGTGRDQPQHF. CDR3 nucleotides: TGTGCCAGCAGTGAGGCGGGGACAGGGAGGGATCAGCCCCAGCATTTT.

The rearrangement joins TRBV6-1 to TRBJ1-1; D uncertain. The CDR3 totals 14 residues. Germline values: CDR1 MNHNS, CDR2 SASEGT. The V end was cut by 4 bases, the J end by 0 bases, with 9 bases between. The CDR3 region is CASSAKLLNTEAFF. CDR3 coding DNA: TGTGCCAGCAGTGCAAAGCTTTTGAACACTGAAGCTTTCTTT.

This clonotype has ten or more counts. CDR3 DNA: TGTGCCAGCAGTTTTCGACGGAAGGGGGAAGCTTTCTTT. Translating gives CASSFRRKGEAFF. The chain recombines TRBV28 with TRBJ1-1; possibly TRBD1 for D (5 bases). This CDR3 spans 13 amino acids. Germline CDR1 reads MDHEN; CDR2 reads SYDVKM. Trimming left V 3 bases short and J 8 bases short, with 13 bases between.

This clonotype was observed many times. The V call is TRBV29-1, the J call TRBJ1-1, with a possible D match to TRBD1 (5 bases). This CDR3 contains 13 residues. The V gene lost 2 bases and the J gene lost 5 bases, with 12 bases spanning the gap. CDR1 and CDR2 (germline): SQVTM, ANQGSEA. Here the CDR3 DNA reads TGCAGCGTTGAAAGGGGATCGCCAACTGAAGCTTTCTTT. Its translation: CSVERGSPTEAFF.

This chain uses TRBV5-6 with TRBJ1-1, with D uncertain. This CDR3 is built from 15 residues. In germline, CDR1 is SGHDT, CDR2 YYEEEE. The ends were cut back, 1 base at V and 1 base at J, with 11 bases in the middle. The CDR3 DNA reads TGTGCCAGCAGCTTGTTCGGAGGGAAGAACACTGAAGCTTTCTTT. It translates to CASSLFGGKNTEAFF.

This clonotype was counted ten times or more. A junction boundary mismatches the germline segment, possibly from a read error. V and J are TRBV5-1 and TRBJ2-5, with TRBD1 matching over 8 bases. Germline CDR1 SGHRS, CDR2 YFSETQ. The CDR3 is 13 residues long. CDR3 sequence reads: CASSTGGQETQYF. CDR3 coding DNA: TGTGCCAGCAGTACAGGGGGCCAAGAGACCCAGTACTTC.

There are many counts of this clonotype. The chain has TRBV5-1 and TRBJ1-6; D call uncertain. The CDR3 is 14 amino acids. CDR1 and CDR2 from the germline V gene are SGHRS and YFSETQ. Trimming took off 0 bases at V and 8 bases at J, with 9 bases between the two ends. This chain's CDR3 is CASSLGPSDSPLHF. In nucleotides, the CDR3 is TGCGCCAGCAGCTTGGGGCCCTCGGATTCACCCCTCCACTTT.

This clonotype was seen ten or more times. J is TRBJ1-1 and V is TRBV20-1; no definite D call. The CDR3 loop spans 12 amino acids. Deletions cut 5 bases from V and 1 base from J, with 8 bases between. Germline V gives CDR1 DFQATT, CDR2 SNEGSKA (reference sequence). CDR3 bases: TGCAGTGCTGGCGGGTGGAACACTGAAGCTTTCTTT. Translating it yields CSAGGWNTEAFF.

This clonotype was picked up many times. This chain joins TRBV6-2 or TRBV6-3 and TRBJ1-6; a weak D match, TRBD1 (6 bases). CDR1 and CDR2 (germline): MNHEY, SVGEGT. The germline V and J ends were trimmed by 4 bases and 9 bases, with 16 bases remaining between them. CDR3 length: 15 residues. CDR3 protein: CASSSQDSSVSPLHF. The CDR3 region has the DNA TGTGCCAGCAGTTCCCAGGACAGCTCGGTTTCACCCCTCCACTTT.

In this sample, this clonotype turned up a few times. This chain links TRBV6-4 with TRBJ1-2; weak D call: TRBD1 (5 bases). The germline CDR1 and CDR2 sequences are MRHNA and SNTAGT. The CDR3 has 21 residues. Trimming pared 8 bases from V and 0 bases from J, leaving 34 bases between. The CDR3 coding sequence is TGTGCCAGCTCCTACCGCCTGGCGGACAAAATCTCCACGAGGACTAACTATGGCTACACCTTC. Its protein product is CASSYRLADKISTRTNYGYTF.

CDR3 sequence (DNA): TGTGCCAGCAGGCCGGAACACAGGGGCTCCACTGAAGCTTTCTTT. The encoded protein is CASRPEHRGSTEAFF. This chain links TRBV3-1 with TRBJ1-1; TRBD1 agrees at 7 bases. The CDR3 consists of 15 residues. The germline V gene has CDR1 LGHDT and CDR2 YNNKEL (reference sequence). V lost 6 bases to trimming and J lost 4 bases; unmatched junction nucleotides: 11. The full variable domain, completed using reference TRBV3-1 and TRBJ1-1, is DTAVSQTPKYLVTQMGNDKSIKCEQNLGHDTMYWYKQDSKKFLKIMFSYNNKELIINETVPNRFSPKSPDKAHLNLHINSLELGDSAVYFCASRPEHRGSTEAFFGQGTRLTVV.

This clonotype occurred many times. V usage is TRBV7-9 and J usage is TRBJ2-7; either TRBD1 or TRBD2 may fit D (5 bases each). CDR3 length equals 13 residues. The V end lost 0 bases, the J end lost 7 bases, and 10 bases lay between the germline ends. Germline V gene data show CDR1 as SEHNR and CDR2 as FQNEAQ (reference sequence). The CDR3 region is CASSLAGAEEQYF. The CDR3 DNA sequence: TGTGCCAGCAGCTTAGCCGGGGCGGAGGAGCAGTACTTC.

This clonotype was found many times. The V and J genes are TRBV5-1 and TRBJ2-7, with a tentative D call TRBD2 (6 bases). The ends were cut back, 0 bases at V and 6 bases at J, with 10 bases in the middle. The CDR3 is 13 amino acids. The germline V gene encodes CDR1 SGHRS and CDR2 YFSETQ. The DNA for the CDR3 is TGCGCCAGCAGCTTGGTTCGGGGGAGCGAGCAGTACTTC. Protein product: CASSLVRGSEQYF.

This clonotype was seen repeatedly, ten times or more. This rearrangement joins TRBV11-2 to TRBJ1-5, with a weak D call TRBD1 (5 bases). Germline V lookup: CDR1 SGHAT, CDR2 FQNNGV. The CDR3 spans 19 residues. Trimming took 3 bases from V and 5 from J, leaving 26 bases between them. CDR3 in amino acids: CASSLPPRSGRRVDQPQHF. For the CDR3, the DNA is TGTGCCAGCAGCTTGCCACCCAGGTCAGGGAGGAGAGTAGATCAGCCCCAGCATTTT.

The rearrangement joins TRBV29-1 to TRBJ2-7; D unclear. Germline assignment: CDR1 SQVTM and CDR2 ANQGSEA. The V and J ends lost 2 bases and 2 bases respectively, with 7 bases between them. This CDR3 contains 12 residues. The CDR3, as DNA: TGCAGCGTTGAACTAGAGACCTACGAGCAGTACTTC. This encodes CSVELETYEQYF.

This clonotype was detected many times. V and J are TRBV28 and TRBJ1-2, with no clear D. This CDR3 is 12 amino acids long. CDR1 and CDR2 (germline): MDHEN, SYDVKM. V was clipped by 3 bases and J by 7 bases, with 9 bases between them. The CDR3: CASSFGVSGYTF. CDR3 DNA: TGTGCCAGCAGTTTCGGGGTTAGTGGCTACACCTTC.

The rearrangement links TRBV6-1 to TRBJ1-6, with D unresolved. Germline loops: CDR1 MNHNS, CDR2 SASEGT. Deletions cut 10 bases from V and 9 bases from J, with 19 bases between. This CDR3 has 14 residues. This CDR3 reads CATSAGKDSSPLHF. CDR3 nucleotides: TGTGCCACCTCGGCGGGAAAGGATAGTTCACCCCTCCACTTT.

This clonotype has only a few counts. The V call is TRBV27, the J call TRBJ2-7; 7 bases are shared with TRBD1. The V gene end was trimmed by 5 bases and the J gene end by 0 bases; junction bases not matched to a gene: 10. Germline loops: CDR1 MNHEY, CDR2 SMNVEV (reference sequence). CDR3 size: 16 residues. CDR3 amino acids: CASSKKTGSTSYEQYF. The CDR3 DNA follows: TGTGCCAGCAGTAAAAAGACAGGGAGCACCTCCTACGAGCAGTACTTC.

DNA for the CDR3: TGCAGCTTTTCGGGAGTGGAGACCCAGTACTTC. This codes for CSFSGVETQYF. The chain couples TRBV29-1 to TRBJ2-5, with TRBD2 as a possible D gene (6 bases). Trimming stripped 8 bases from V and 5 bases from J, with 12 bases between. From germline, CDR1 is SQVTM and CDR2 ANQGSEA. CDR3 length: 11 residues.

This clonotype has at least ten counts. DNA for the CDR3: TGCGCCAGCAGCTCCTCACACGCGGGGGGCACTGAAGCTTTCTTT. As protein: CASSSSHAGGTEAFF. The chain combines TRBV5-1 with TRBJ1-1, with D possibly TRBD1 on 5 matching bases. V lost 3 bases, J lost 4 bases, and 16 bases lay in between. Germline V gene lookup returns CDR1 SGHRS and CDR2 YFSETQ. The CDR3 runs to 15 residues.

This clonotype appeared many times. The chain joins TRBV7-9 to TRBJ1-5; no clear D gene. With 5 bases removed from V and 0 bases from J, the gap between germline ends came to 8 bases. This CDR3 is built from 14 residues. Germline V lookup: CDR1 SEHNR, CDR2 FQNEAQ (reference sequence). CDR3 nucleotides: TGTGCCAGCAGCACGGAGGGTAGCAATCAGCCCCAGCATTTT. Protein product: CASSTEGSNQPQHF.

Ten or more counts support this clonotype. The rearrangement links TRBV28 to TRBJ2-7; 12 nucleotides agree with TRBD2. The V gene end was trimmed by 8 bases and the J gene end by 2 bases; junction bases not matched to a gene: 4. The germline CDR1 and CDR2 sequences are MDHEN and SYDVKM. CDR3 size: 14 residues. The CDR3 loop reads CASRLAGAPYEQYF. DNA for the CDR3: TGTGCCAGCCGACTAGCGGGAGCTCCCTACGAGCAGTACTTC.

J is TRBJ1-5 and V is TRBV7-8; D not certain. The V gene's germline CDR1 is SGHVS and CDR2 FQNEAQ. Between the trimmed V and J ends, which lost 5 bases and 5 bases, there was a span of 13 bases. The CDR3 spans 14 residues. The CDR3 DNA reads TGTGCCAGCAGCCACCGAACGGGTGATCAGCCCCAGCATTTT. Protein: CASSHRTGDQPQHF.

This clonotype was found many times. The rearrangement joins TRBV28 to TRBJ2-5; TRBD1 matches 8 bases. CDR1 is MDHEN and CDR2 is SYDVKM in the germline V gene. The CDR3 is 15 amino acids. Losses at the gene ends were 2 bases for V and 1 base for J; bases not matched to a gene: 3. The CDR3 DNA reads as TGTGCCAGCAGTTTACCGGACAGGGTCCAAGAGACCCAGTACTTC. Protein sequence: CASSLPDRVQETQYF.